The clone carrying this TCR beta chain was picked up many times. The antigen remains unidentified. The entry originates in a study of Graves' ophthalmopathy and Graves' hyperthyroidism. Overall study results and limits: Sensitivity reached roughly 71% and specificity about 78% when the model predicted ophthalmopathy progression. For separating ophthalmopathy from stable hyperthyroidism, a 13-signature model gave approximately 90% sensitivity and around 80% specificity.

RNA transcripts provided the template for amplifying TCR beta CDR3 regions. Second-round multiplex PCR came after a first-round RT-PCR that employed HTBI primers. TCRdb reprocessed the multiplex PCR reads via MiXCR and lists one record per CDR3 protein. The sample consists of 200,000 to 250,000 distinct CDR3 sequences, 20% to 25% of them appearing once. V was shortened by 3 bases and J by 0 bases, with 6 bases between the two germline ends. Germline loops: CDR1 LNHDA, CDR2 SQIVND (reference sequence). The CDR3 is 13 residues long. This clonotype originated in a woman in her forties or fifties with Graves' ophthalmopathy. The sequencing sample was made of peripheral blood. This chain connects TRBV19 to TRBJ2-7, with D unresolved. The CDR3 nucleotides read TGTGCCAGTAGTATGGCGACCTCCTACGAGCAGTACTTC. As protein: CASSMATSYEQYF.